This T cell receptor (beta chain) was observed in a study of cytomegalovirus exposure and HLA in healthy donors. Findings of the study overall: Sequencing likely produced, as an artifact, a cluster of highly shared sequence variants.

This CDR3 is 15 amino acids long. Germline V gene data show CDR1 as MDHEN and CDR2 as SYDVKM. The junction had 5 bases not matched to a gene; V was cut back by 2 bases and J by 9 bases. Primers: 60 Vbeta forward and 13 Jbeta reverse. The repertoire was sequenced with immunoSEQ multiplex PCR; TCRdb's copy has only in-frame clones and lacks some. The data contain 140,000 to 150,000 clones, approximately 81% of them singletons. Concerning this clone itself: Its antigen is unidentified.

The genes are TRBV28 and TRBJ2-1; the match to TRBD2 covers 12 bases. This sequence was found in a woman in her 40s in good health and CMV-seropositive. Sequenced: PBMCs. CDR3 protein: CASSLLLAGGGEQFF. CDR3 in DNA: TGTGCCAGCAGTTTACTACTAGCGGGGGGAGGTGAGCAGTTCTTC.